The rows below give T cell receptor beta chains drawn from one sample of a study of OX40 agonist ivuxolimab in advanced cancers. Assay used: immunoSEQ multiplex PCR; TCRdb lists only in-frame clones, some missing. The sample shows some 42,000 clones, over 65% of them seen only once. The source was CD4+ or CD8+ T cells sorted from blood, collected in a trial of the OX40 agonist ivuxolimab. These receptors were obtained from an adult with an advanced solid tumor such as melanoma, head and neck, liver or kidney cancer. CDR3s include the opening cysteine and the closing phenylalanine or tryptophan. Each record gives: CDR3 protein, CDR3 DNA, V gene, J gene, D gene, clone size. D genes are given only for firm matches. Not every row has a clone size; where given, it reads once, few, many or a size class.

cdr3_aa: CAWNLQAGEKLFF
cdr3_nt: TGTGCCTGGAACTTACAGGCGGGTGAAAAACTGTTTTTT
v_call: TRBV30
j_call: TRBJ1-4
d_call: NA
clone_size: NA

cdr3_aa: CASSFSRSNQPQHF
cdr3_nt: TGTGCCAGCAGCTTTTCCCGAAGCAATCAGCCCCAGCATTTT
v_call: TRBV5-5
j_call: TRBJ1-5
d_call: NA
clone_size: NA

cdr3_aa: CASSQDMAGRAEAFF
cdr3_nt: TGCGCCAGCAGCCAAGATATGGCAGGGAGGGCTGAAGCTTTCTTT
v_call: TRBV4-3
j_call: TRBJ1-1
d_call: NA
clone_size: NA

cdr3_aa: CASGRGRGVSETQYF
cdr3_nt: TGTGCCAGCGGGAGGGGACGAGGGGTCTCAGAGACCCAGTACTTC
v_call: TRBV25-1
j_call: TRBJ2-5
d_call: TRBD2
clone_size: NA

cdr3_aa: CASSPRTADYTF
cdr3_nt: TGTGCCAGCAGCCCAAGGACAGCGGACTACACCTTC
v_call: TRBV7-2
j_call: TRBJ1-2
d_call: NA
clone_size: NA

cdr3_aa: CASSPWMNTEAFF
cdr3_nt: TGTGCCAGCAGCCCCTGGATGAACACTGAAGCTTTCTTT
v_call: TRBV7-9
j_call: TRBJ1-1
d_call: NA
clone_size: NA

cdr3_aa: CAISPRDRETQYF
cdr3_nt: TGTGCCATCAGTCCCCGGGACCGGGAGACCCAGTACTTC
v_call: TRBV10-3
j_call: TRBJ2-5
d_call: NA
clone_size: NA

cdr3_aa: CASRTGTGRVEQFF
cdr3_nt: TGTGCCAGCAGAACAGGGACAGGCCGGGTCGAACAGTTCTTC
v_call: TRBV6-6
j_call: TRBJ2-1
d_call: TRBD1
clone_size: NA

cdr3_aa: CASSEVSYEQYF
cdr3_nt: TGTGCCAGCAGTGAAGTCTCCTACGAGCAGTACTTC
v_call: TRBV6-1
j_call: TRBJ2-7
d_call: NA
clone_size: NA

cdr3_aa: CASSFGDGAYEQYF
cdr3_nt: TGTGCCAGCAGTTTCGGGGACGGAGCCTACGAGCAGTACTTC
v_call: TRBV27
j_call: TRBJ2-7
d_call: NA
clone_size: NA

cdr3_aa: CASSTDRGLNTIYF
cdr3_nt: TGTGCCAGCAGTACAGACAGGGGTTTAAACACCATATATTTT
v_call: TRBV9
j_call: TRBJ1-3
d_call: TRBD1
clone_size: once

cdr3_aa: CASGSQGAPDGYTF
cdr3_nt: TGTGCTAGTGGTTCCCAGGGGGCGCCGGATGGCTACACCTTC
v_call: TRBV12-5
j_call: TRBJ1-2
d_call: TRBD1
clone_size: few

cdr3_aa: CASSPDTGLAGGYEQYF
cdr3_nt: TGCGCCAGCAGCCCAGATACGGGACTAGCGGGAGGCTACGAGCAGTACTTC
v_call: TRBV7-2
j_call: TRBJ2-7
d_call: TRBD2
clone_size: NA

cdr3_aa: CASRFPTGRYNEQYF
cdr3_nt: TGTGCCAGCAGATTTCCGACCGGGAGGTATAACGAGCAGTACTTC
v_call: TRBV2
j_call: TRBJ2-7
d_call: TRBD2
clone_size: NA

cdr3_aa: CASSEAPGQGYGYTF
cdr3_nt: TGTGCCAGCAGCGAAGCACCGGGACAGGGCTATGGCTACACCTTC
v_call: TRBV4-2
j_call: TRBJ1-2
d_call: TRBD1
clone_size: NA

cdr3_aa: CASRNTGELFF
cdr3_nt: TGTGCCAGCAGAAACACCGGGGAGCTGTTTTTT
v_call: TRBV6-5
j_call: TRBJ2-2
d_call: NA
clone_size: NA

cdr3_aa: CASSQVLGTPSGANVLTF
cdr3_nt: TGCGCCAGCAGCCAAGTCCTGGGGACTCCCTCTGGGGCCAACGTCCTGACTTTC
v_call: TRBV4-3
j_call: TRBJ2-6
d_call: NA
clone_size: NA

cdr3_aa: CASSSRDPGTIEAFF
cdr3_nt: TGCGCCAGCAGCTCCCGGGACCCGGGTACCATTGAAGCTTTCTTT
v_call: TRBV5-1
j_call: TRBJ1-1
d_call: NA
clone_size: NA

cdr3_aa: CASSLGTSGTMYNEQFF
cdr3_nt: TGTGCCAGCAGCCTGGGGACTAGCGGGACGATGTACAATGAGCAGTTCTTC
v_call: TRBV7-9
j_call: TRBJ2-1
d_call: TRBD2
clone_size: once

cdr3_aa: CASSLTSGGLEQYF
cdr3_nt: TGTGCCAGCAGCTTGACTAGCGGGGGACTTGAGCAGTACTTC
v_call: TRBV7-2
j_call: TRBJ2-7
d_call: TRBD2
clone_size: once

cdr3_aa: CASSPSHGNQPQHF
cdr3_nt: TGCGCCAGCAGCCCCTCCCACGGTAATCAGCCCCAGCATTTT
v_call: TRBV4-3
j_call: TRBJ1-5
d_call: NA
clone_size: once

cdr3_aa: CASSPNPAGTGESNQPQHF
cdr3_nt: TGCGCCAGCAGCCCTAACCCAGCCGGGACAGGGGAGAGCAATCAGCCCCAGCATTTT
v_call: TRBV5-1
j_call: TRBJ1-5
d_call: TRBD1
clone_size: once

cdr3_aa: CASSWGTGGTDTQYF
cdr3_nt: TGTGCCAGCAGTTGGGGGACAGGGGGCACAGATACGCAGTATTTT
v_call: TRBV27
j_call: TRBJ2-3
d_call: TRBD1
clone_size: NA

cdr3_aa: CASTDGTGTEAFF
cdr3_nt: TGTGCCAGCACGGACGGAACGGGCACTGAAGCTTTCTTT
v_call: TRBV6-1
j_call: TRBJ1-1
d_call: NA
clone_size: NA

cdr3_aa: CASGLTGSYGYTF
cdr3_nt: TGTGCTAGTGGTTTGACAGGGTCCTATGGCTACACCTTC
v_call: TRBV12-5
j_call: TRBJ1-2
d_call: NA
clone_size: NA

cdr3_aa: CASSQGTGGSYEQYF
cdr3_nt: TGCGCCAGCAGCCAAGGGACAGGGGGCTCCTACGAGCAGTACTTC
v_call: TRBV4-3
j_call: TRBJ2-7
d_call: TRBD1
clone_size: NA

cdr3_aa: CASSLGSNSADTQYF
cdr3_nt: TGTGCCAGCAGCTTGGGGTCTAATAGTGCAGATACGCAGTATTTT
v_call: TRBV5-6
j_call: TRBJ2-3
d_call: NA
clone_size: few

cdr3_aa: CASSLGGQGNYGYTF
cdr3_nt: TGTGCCAGCAGCTTGGGGGGACAGGGGAACTATGGCTACACCTTC
v_call: TRBV5-4
j_call: TRBJ1-2
d_call: TRBD1
clone_size: few

cdr3_aa: CAISDIVGRTQYF
cdr3_nt: TGTGCCATCAGTGATATTGTCGGGAGGACCCAGTACTTC
v_call: TRBV10-3
j_call: TRBJ2-5
d_call: NA
clone_size: NA

cdr3_aa: CASSGTRWLTQPQHF
cdr3_nt: TGTGCCAGCAGCGGGACAAGGTGGTTAACTCAGCCCCAGCATTTT
v_call: TRBV21-1
j_call: TRBJ1-5
d_call: NA
clone_size: NA

cdr3_aa: CASSPGHLIYEQYF
cdr3_nt: TGTGCCAGCAGCCCGGGACACCTGATCTACGAGCAGTACTTC
v_call: TRBV14
j_call: TRBJ2-7
d_call: NA
clone_size: NA

cdr3_aa: CASSRPAVAKNIQYF
cdr3_nt: TGTGCCAGCAGCCGCCCAGCGGTAGCCAAAAACATTCAGTACTTC
v_call: TRBV5-6
j_call: TRBJ2-4
d_call: NA
clone_size: once

cdr3_aa: CASSLDVAADYGYTF
cdr3_nt: TGTGCCAGCAGCTTAGATGTGGCGGCGGACTATGGCTACACCTTC
v_call: TRBV11-2
j_call: TRBJ1-2
d_call: NA
clone_size: NA

cdr3_aa: CATSSPGRRDTDTQYF
cdr3_nt: TGTGCCACCAGCTCTCCGGGCAGGAGGGACACAGATACGCAGTATTTT
v_call: TRBV15
j_call: TRBJ2-3
d_call: NA
clone_size: NA

cdr3_aa: CASSYGQGGYTF
cdr3_nt: TGTGCCAGCAGTTACGGGCAGGGAGGCTACACCTTC
v_call: TRBV6-5
j_call: TRBJ1-2
d_call: NA
clone_size: NA

cdr3_aa: CASSELPGQQAGGYTF
cdr3_nt: TGTGCCAGCAGTGAGCTTCCGGGACAGCAGGCGGGGGGCTACACCTTC
v_call: TRBV6-1
j_call: TRBJ1-2
d_call: TRBD1
clone_size: once

cdr3_aa: CASNTGANYGYTF
cdr3_nt: TGTGCCAGCAATACAGGGGCTAACTATGGCTACACCTTC
v_call: TRBV21-1
j_call: TRBJ1-2
d_call: NA
clone_size: NA

cdr3_aa: CASSPRGDNEQFF
cdr3_nt: TGTGCCAGCAGCCCGAGGGGGGACAATGAGCAGTTCTTC
v_call: TRBV13
j_call: TRBJ2-1
d_call: NA
clone_size: once

cdr3_aa: CASGDDSLNTEAFF
cdr3_nt: TGTGCTAGTGGAGATGACAGCCTGAACACTGAAGCTTTCTTT
v_call: TRBV12-5
j_call: TRBJ1-1
d_call: NA
clone_size: NA

cdr3_aa: CASSAGWRETQYF
cdr3_nt: TGTGCCAGCAGCGCCGGTTGGCGGGAGACCCAGTACTTC
v_call: TRBV9
j_call: TRBJ2-5
d_call: NA
clone_size: NA

cdr3_aa: CASSEPLDSSSYEQYF
cdr3_nt: TGTGCCAGCAGTGAACCCCTGGACTCTAGCTCCTACGAGCAGTACTTC
v_call: TRBV6-1
j_call: TRBJ2-7
d_call: NA
clone_size: NA

cdr3_aa: CASRDGGNYEQYF
cdr3_nt: TGTGCCAGCAGGGACGGCGGTAACTACGAGCAGTACTTC
v_call: TRBV27
j_call: TRBJ2-7
d_call: NA
clone_size: NA

cdr3_aa: CASSLTGDRPAQHF
cdr3_nt: TGTGCCAGCAGTCTTACCGGGGACCGTCCGGCCCAGCATTTT
v_call: TRBV7-9
j_call: TRBJ1-5
d_call: NA
clone_size: few

cdr3_aa: CASSQVRDRGRVSNQPQHF
cdr3_nt: TGCGCCAGCAGCCAAGTTCGGGACAGGGGGCGGGTTAGCAATCAGCCCCAGCATTTT
v_call: TRBV4-1
j_call: TRBJ1-5
d_call: TRBD1
clone_size: NA

cdr3_aa: CSVVEGHPSGNTIYF
cdr3_nt: TGCAGCGTTGTCGAGGGACATCCCTCTGGAAACACCATATATTTT
v_call: TRBV29-1
j_call: TRBJ1-3
d_call: NA
clone_size: NA

cdr3_aa: CSVDQGVGGYTF
cdr3_nt: TGCAGCGTTGATCAGGGGGTGGGTGGCTACACCTTC
v_call: TRBV29-1
j_call: TRBJ1-2
d_call: TRBD1
clone_size: NA

cdr3_aa: CASSRGQGSTDTQYF
cdr3_nt: TGTGCCAGCAGCCGGGGACAGGGAAGCACAGATACGCAGTATTTT
v_call: TRBV6-4
j_call: TRBJ2-3
d_call: TRBD1
clone_size: NA